The 24 T cell receptor beta chains below come from one sample, sequenced in a study of regulatory T cells in long-lasting Graves disease. This sample's time point: newly diagnosed GD, antithyroid drugs for less than 3 months. Researchers made the TCR library from RNA that was extracted from PBMCs. For TCR beta, libraries came from iRepertoire HTBI primers and Arm-PCR of CDR3 regions. TCRdb used MiXCR to reprocess the multiplex PCR reads, holding one entry per CDR3 protein. The data contain about 470,000 distinct CDR3 sequences, around 14% of them singletons. Separately, the same data were catalogued under a study of T cells in Graves' hyperthyroidism and ophthalmopathy.

The sequences come from peripheral blood mononuclear cells (PBMCs), collected at new diagnosis, from a patient treated with antithyroid drugs. The receptors shown here come from a woman between 25 and 40 years old with Graves disease.

This clonotype was recorded at least ten times. This rearrangement joins TRBV2 to TRBJ2-7; the D gene is possibly TRBD1 (6 bases). Germline V gene sequence: CDR1 SNHLY, CDR2 FYNNEI. V shed 6 bases and J shed 3 bases, with 9 bases lying between them. The CDR3 has 12 residues. The CDR3 sequence is CASRRDNYEQYF. DNA of the CDR3: TGTGCCAGCAGACGGGACAACTACGAGCAGTACTTC.

There are many counts of this clonotype. J is TRBJ2-1 and V is TRBV28; 12 bases line up with TRBD2. Germline V CDR1 and CDR2: MDHEN, SYDVKM. The ends lost 3 bases at V and 6 bases at J; junction bases unmatched: 9. The length of the CDR3 is 17 residues. This CDR3 reads CASSLLAGGLLRNEQFF. DNA for the CDR3: TGTGCCAGCAGTTTGCTAGCGGGAGGGCTCCTTCGCAATGAGCAGTTCTTC.

At least ten counts were recorded for this clonotype. The genes are TRBV7-2 and TRBJ1-2, with D possibly being TRBD1 (5 bases). Germline V gives CDR1 SGHTA, CDR2 FQGNSA. The germline V and J ends were trimmed by 1 base and 8 bases, with 11 bases remaining between them. The CDR3 is 13 residues long. The CDR3 spells CASSLEGRDGYTF. In DNA, the CDR3 is TGTGCCAGCAGCTTAGAGGGGAGGGACGGCTACACCTTC.

The sample holds a few counts of this clonotype. The chain joins TRBV12-3 or TRBV12-4 to TRBJ2-3; no clear D. This CDR3 is 15 amino acids long. V was pared by 3 bases and J by 2 bases, with 12 bases between. CDR3 DNA: TGTGCCAGCAGTTTTTCGACGGTCCCCACAGATACGCAGTATTTT. Residues: CASSFSTVPTDTQYF.

This chain connects TRBV20-1 to TRBJ2-5; 16 bases align to TRBD2. The junction had 13 bases not matched to a gene; V was cut back by 5 bases and J by 4 bases. Per germline, CDR1 DFQATT and CDR2 SNEGSKA (reference sequence). This CDR3 is built from 18 residues. This CDR3 reads CSAGPGLAGGEGVETQYF. The CDR3 bases are TGCAGTGCTGGACCGGGACTAGCGGGAGGGGAGGGCGTAGAGACCCAGTACTTC.

This clonotype was seen ten or more times. Compared with germline, one end of the junction differs, possibly owing to a read error. The chain combines TRBV20-1 with TRBJ2-7, with D unresolved. Germline values: CDR1 DFQATT, CDR2 SNEGSKA (reference sequence). This CDR3 spans 16 amino acids. As DNA, the CDR3 is TGCAGTGCGAGAGATGCATCGGGCCTCAATTCCTACGAGCAGTACTTC. This translates into CSARDASGLNSYEQYF.

The chain links TRBV29-1 to TRBJ2-3; a weak D match, TRBD2 (6 bases). Looked up from germline, CDR1 is SQVTM and CDR2 is ANQGSEA. The CDR3 sequence is 13 residues long. The V and J ends lost 7 bases and 1 base respectively, with 12 bases between them. DNA for the CDR3: TGCAGCGACCGGGACTTCCGCACAGATACGCAGTATTTT. This gives the protein CSDRDFRTDTQYF.

Ten or more counts support this clonotype. This CDR3 reads CASHRGSSYNEQFF. CDR3 nucleotide sequence: TGTGCCAGCCACAGGGGGAGCTCCTACAATGAGCAGTTCTTC. The rearrangement joins TRBV2 to TRBJ2-1, with 8 bases aligning to TRBD1. V lost 8 bases, J lost 0 bases, and 3 bases stayed unmatched. CDR1 and CDR2 (germline): SNHLY, FYNNEI. The CDR3 is made up of 14 amino acids.

This sequence joins TRBV7-9 and TRBJ2-5, with D possibly being TRBD1 (6 bases). The ends were cut back, 0 bases at V and 2 bases at J, with 16 bases in the middle. The CDR3 extends over 17 amino acids. Germline values: CDR1 SEHNR, CDR2 FQNEAQ (reference sequence). The CDR3: CASSLADWYREQETQYF. CDR3 DNA sequence: TGTGCCAGCAGCTTAGCAGATTGGTACAGGGAGCAAGAGACCCAGTACTTC.

This clonotype was counted only a few times. This chain links TRBV20-1 with TRBJ2-2; D gene unclear. V dropped 0 bases and J dropped 6 bases, with 8 bases sitting between them. CDR1 and CDR2 (germline): DFQATT, SNEGSKA (reference sequence). The CDR3 loop spans 13 amino acids. CDR3: CSARDQSPGELFF. For the CDR3, the DNA is TGCAGTGCTAGAGATCAGAGTCCCGGGGAGCTGTTTTTT.

This clonotype was picked up many times. V usage is TRBV3-1 and J usage is TRBJ2-3; D is possibly TRBD2 (6 bases). Germline CDR1 is LGHDT and CDR2 is YNNKEL (reference sequence). This CDR3 is 16 amino acids long. The germline V and J ends were trimmed by 2 bases and 6 bases, with 18 bases remaining between them. CDR3 bases: TGTGCCAGCAGCCAACAGAGGGCCCGGGCGGGGGATACGCAGTATTTT. Its translation: CASSQQRARAGDTQYF.

This rearrangement joins TRBV7-3 to TRBJ1-2; maybe TRBD1 (5 bases). V gave up 4 bases and J gave up 4 bases, with 13 bases separating them. In germline, CDR1 is SGHTA, CDR2 FQGTGA. The CDR3 has 14 residues. CDR3 bases: TGTGCCAGCAGCTCCTCATTGGACACCTATGGCTACACCTTC. Translating gives CASSSSLDTYGYTF. Full variable domain (missing parts from reference TRBV7-3 and TRBJ1-2): GAGVSQTPSNKVTEKGKYVELRCDPISGHTALYWYRQSLGQGPEFLIYFQGTGAADDSGLPNDRFFAVRPEGSVSTLKIQRTERGDSAVYLCASSSSLDTYGYTFGSGTRLTVV.

A note on this clonotype: At one of its ends the junction is not consistent with the germline gene, which may arise from a read error. The chain carries TRBV18 and TRBJ2-7; D possibly corresponds to TRBD1 (5 bases). The V gene's germline CDR1 is KGHSH and CDR2 LQKENI. The CDR3 runs to 13 residues. CDR3 coding DNA: TGTGCCAGCTCAGCAGACAGTCTGGGCTTGGAGAACTTC. Protein product: CASSADSLGLENF. Full variable domain (remainder filled in from reference TRBV18 and TRBJ2-7): NAGVMQNPRHLVRRRGQEARLRCSPMKGHSHVYWYRQLPEEGLKFMVYLQKENIIDESGMPKERFSAEFPKEGPSILRIQQVVRGDSAAYFCASSADSLGLENFGPGTRLTVT.

The CDR3 coding sequence is TGCAGTGCTAGGCTCCCTCGAGAGCCCTACGAGCAGTACTTC. It is translated as CSARLPREPYEQYF. The chain is built from TRBV20-1 and TRBJ2-7; D ambiguous. The CDR3 is made up of 14 amino acids. Germline V gene sequence: CDR1 DFQATT, CDR2 SNEGSKA (reference sequence). Trimming removed 3 bases at V and 2 bases at J, with 14 bases between.

There are many counts of this clonotype. This chain joins TRBV7-8 and TRBJ2-2; tentatively, D is TRBD2 (6 bases). The CDR3 is 17 amino acids. Trimming cost V 7 bases and J 5 bases, with 23 bases left between them. The germline gives CDR1 SGHVS, CDR2 FQNEAQ. The CDR3 region has the DNA TGTGCCAGCACCCCTACCCCCACGGGAGCCAAAACCGGGGAGCTGTTTTTT. It translates to CASTPTPTGAKTGELFF.

This clonotype was counted a few times. This sequence joins TRBV3-1 and TRBJ2-1; 8 nucleotides match TRBD2. V lost 6 bases to trimming and J lost 7 bases; unmatched junction nucleotides: 11. The CDR3 totals 15 residues. The germline CDR1 and CDR2 sequences are LGHDT and YNNKEL (reference sequence). The CDR3 DNA reads as TGTGCCAGCAGTACTAGCGGCCGATTGAGGAATGAGCAGTTCTTC. Amino acids: CASSTSGRLRNEQFF.

This clonotype was counted ten times or more. This sequence joins TRBV20-1 and TRBJ2-1; D is perhaps TRBD1 (6 bases). Germline CDR1 reads DFQATT; CDR2 reads SNEGSKA (reference sequence). Trimming removed 4 bases at V and 6 bases at J, with 19 bases between. The CDR3 is 15 amino acids. CDR3 nucleotides: TGCAGTGCTAAGGGGGAAGAGGGTTGGGGCAATGAGCAGTTCTTC. Protein: CSAKGEEGWGNEQFF.

This chain links TRBV20-1 with TRBJ2-7; 9 bases map to TRBD2. V was pared by 6 bases and J by 5 bases, with 11 bases of the junction left unmatched. The CDR3 has 14 residues. The V gene's germline CDR1 is DFQATT and CDR2 SNEGSKA (reference sequence). The CDR3 spells CSAPRSGSYDEQYF. The CDR3 DNA reads as TGCAGTGCCCCTCGTAGCGGGAGCTACGACGAGCAGTACTTC.

This clonotype was counted at least ten times. The chain employs TRBV10-3 and TRBJ2-7; D may be TRBD2 (6 bases). Trimming cost V 8 bases and J 2 bases, with 13 bases left between them. This CDR3 region has 13 residues. Germline assignment: CDR1 ENHRY and CDR2 SYGVKD. CDR3 sequence reads: CAIGTGTPYEQYF. As DNA, the CDR3 is TGTGCCATCGGGACTGGGACCCCCTACGAGCAGTACTTC.

This clonotype was recorded at least ten times. The chain uses TRBV28 and TRBJ2-1; D perhaps matches TRBD2 (5 bases). The CDR3 totals 13 residues. Trimming took off 5 bases at V and 7 bases at J, with 12 bases between the two ends. The germline gives CDR1 MDHEN, CDR2 SYDVKM. The CDR3 loop is CASSPLRGNEQFF. The CDR3 DNA sequence: TGTGCCAGCAGTCCTCTTCGGGGTAATGAGCAGTTCTTC.

The chain combines TRBV9 with TRBJ2-7, with D hard to call. The V end was cut by 4 bases, the J end by 6 bases, with 14 bases between. The CDR3 spans 13 residues. Germline-derived CDR1 and CDR2 are SGDLS and YYNGEE. The CDR3 here is CASSPAYDGEQYF. CDR3 sequence (DNA): TGTGCCAGCAGCCCCGCGTACGACGGCGAGCAGTACTTC. Drawing the rest from reference TRBV9 and TRBJ2-7, the complete variable domain is DSGVTQTPKHLITATGQRVTLRCSPRSGDLSVYWYQQSLDQGLQFLIQYYNGEERAKGNILERFSAQQFPDLHSELNLSSLELGDSALYFCASSPAYDGEQYFGPGTRLTVT.

This clonotype was counted ten times or more. The rearrangement links TRBV30 to TRBJ2-1; D gene uncertain. From germline, CDR1 is GTSNPN and CDR2 SVGIG (reference sequence). CDR3 length equals 12 residues. V lost 3 bases and J lost 5, with 8 bases in between. The CDR3 DNA reads TGTGCCTGGAGCGATCAGAACAATGAGCAGTTCTTC. Encoded protein: CAWSDQNNEQFF.

This clonotype came up many times. The chain has TRBV5-5 and TRBJ2-7; the D is unclear. Germline V CDR1 and CDR2: SGHKS, YYEKEE (reference sequence). V gave up 4 bases and J gave up 7 bases, with 9 bases separating them. CDR3 length equals 11 residues. CDR3 DNA: TGTGCCAGCAGCCTTGGCTTTGAGCAGTACTTC. Its protein is CASSLGFEQYF.

This clonotype was counted ten times or more. As DNA, the CDR3 is TGTGCTAGTGGTTTAGTCCGGACAGAGGACAACTATGGCTACACCTTC. Its translation: CASGLVRTEDNYGYTF. J is TRBJ1-2 and V is TRBV12-5; D is perhaps TRBD1 (6 bases). V was shortened by 3 bases and J by 2 bases, with 16 bases between the two germline ends. The CDR3 contains 16 residues. The germline V gene has CDR1 LGHNT and CDR2 FRNRAP.